The 10 T cell receptor beta chains in this list originate from one sample, sequenced in a study of radiation and T cells in renal cell carcinoma. Stated time point: baseline pretreatment blood. Regarding treatment: 15 Gy SBRT to primary tumor, nephrectomy 4 weeks later. Assay used: immunoSEQ multiplex PCR; TCRdb lists only in-frame clones, some missing. The table has 90,000 to 100,000 clones, 70% to 90% seen once. Sequences were derived from blood, sampled from a patient whose treatment included radiotherapy and nephrectomy. The receptors derive from a man aged 50 to 60 with renal cell carcinoma.

There are a few counts of this clone. The gene calls are TRBV5-1 and TRBJ1-1; 9 nucleotides agree with TRBD1. V lost 2 bases to trimming and J lost 0 bases; unmatched junction nucleotides: 5. CDR1 SGHRS and CDR2 YFSETQ come from the germline V gene. CDR3 length equals 16 residues. The CDR3 nucleotides are TGCGCCAGCAGCTTCGGGACAGGGTATATGAACACTGAAGCTTTCTTT. Protein product: CASSFGTGYMNTEAFF. Variable domain in full (rest from reference TRBV5-1 and TRBJ1-1): KAGVTQTPRYLIKTRGQQVTLSCSPISGHRSVSWYQQTPGQGLQFLFEYFSETQRNKGNFPGRFSGRQFSNSRSEMNVSTLELGDSALYLCASSFGTGYMNTEAFFGQGTRLTVV.

This chain uses TRBV28 with TRBJ1-5; D is unclear. This CDR3 contains 12 residues. Germline values: CDR1 MDHEN, CDR2 SYDVKM. Trimming stripped 4 bases from V and 8 bases from J, with 9 bases between. The CDR3 here is CASSSPSKPQHF. For the CDR3, the DNA is TGTGCCAGCAGTTCCCCGTCGAAGCCCCAGCATTTT.

The chain couples TRBV7-9 to TRBJ1-1; possibly TRBD1 for D (6 bases). The germline CDR1 and CDR2 sequences are SEHNR and FQNEAQ (reference sequence). The CDR3 has 14 amino acids. The germline V and J ends were trimmed by 5 bases and 5 bases, with 15 bases remaining between them. The CDR3 region is CASSTHGQGTEAFF. Written as DNA, the CDR3 is TGTGCCAGCAGCACCCACGGCCAGGGGACTGAAGCTTTCTTT.

The chain couples TRBV21-1 to TRBJ1-3. TRBV21-1 is a pseudogene locus. The CDR3 length is 15 residues. CDR3 loop: CASSLRARRGNTIYF. CDR3 DNA: TGTGCCAGCAGCTTACGGGCCCGTCGGGGAAACACCATATATTTT.

This clone was picked up one time. V is TRBV28 and J is TRBJ1-1, with a weak D call TRBD1 (5 bases). Trimming took 1 base from V and 0 from J, leaving 9 bases between them. The CDR3 runs to 15 residues. Germline lookup yields CDR1 MDHEN and CDR2 SYDVKM. The CDR3 sequence is CASSLLGRVNTEAFF. CDR3 nucleotides: TGTGCCAGCAGTTTATTGGGCAGGGTGAACACTGAAGCTTTCTTT.

This chain joins TRBV7-2 and TRBJ1-2, with 10 bases aligning to TRBD1. CDR3 length: 15 amino acids. After removal of 1 base from V and 3 bases from J, the junction contained 2 bases not matched to a gene. Germline V gives CDR1 SGHTA, CDR2 FQGNSA. CDR3 protein: CASSLGQGAHYGYTF. In DNA form, the CDR3 reads TGTGCCAGCAGCTTAGGACAGGGGGCGCACTATGGCTACACCTTC.

V gene TRBV6-4 combines with J gene TRBJ2-7; TRBD1 aligns across 11 bases. Germline CDR1 reads MRHNA; CDR2 reads SNTAGT. The CDR3 consists of 14 residues. J gave up 7 bases and V 3 bases, and 5 bases lay outside the gene matches. The CDR3 spells CASSERTGGREQYF. CDR3 bases: TGTGCCAGCAGTGAGCGGACAGGGGGCAGGGAGCAGTACTTC.

This clone has a count of ten or more. The chain couples TRBV28 to TRBJ2-6; 11 bases are shared with TRBD2. Germline CDR1 is MDHEN and CDR2 is SYDVKM. CDR3 size: 15 residues. Germline trimming cut 6 bases from V and 7 bases from J; bases unmatched to any gene: 5. CDR3 coding DNA: TGTGCCAGCAGCCTAACTAGCGGGAGTGCCAACGTCCTGACTTTC. It is translated as CASSLTSGSANVLTF.

This chain uses TRBV5-1 with TRBJ2-7; 7 bases are shared with TRBD2. This CDR3 spans 15 amino acids. Germline lookup yields CDR1 SGHRS and CDR2 YFSETQ. The V and J ends lost 0 bases and 3 bases, in that order; junction bases with no gene match: 6. The CDR3, as DNA: TGCGCCAGCAGCTTGGAGGGAGGGCATTACTACGAGCAGTACTTC. This gives the protein CASSLEGGHYYEQYF.

The chain employs TRBV18 and TRBJ1-2; the D is unclear. Germline CDR1 reads KGHSH; CDR2 reads LQKENI. CDR3 size: 14 residues. The V gene lost 2 bases and the J gene lost 2 bases, with 9 bases spanning the gap. The CDR3 reads CASSPGPTNYGYTF. The CDR3 region has the DNA TGTGCCAGCTCACCAGGCCCTACAAACTATGGCTACACCTTC.